The rows below give T cell receptor beta chains drawn from one sample of a study of blood T cell repertoires in COVID-19. The repertoire was sequenced with immunoSEQ multiplex PCR; TCRdb's copy has only in-frame clones and lacks some. The table includes 150,000 or so clones, about 82% detected once. Sequences were obtained from peripheral blood. These TCRs come from a middle-aged woman with active or convalescent COVID-19. Each CDR3 is given with its conserved first and last residue. The order of the fields is clone size, V gene, CDR3 length, D gene, J gene, CDR3 DNA, CDR3 protein. The D gene is left open where the match is weak. Size values are once, few and many counts, or a class for expanded clones, and some rows have none.

.,TRBV25-1,12,.,TRBJ1-1,TGTGCCAGCAGTGAATATCCAGGGGCAGCTTTCTTT,CASSEYPGAAFF
.,TRBV3-1/TRBV3-2,12,TRBD1,TRBJ1-2,TGTGCCAGCAGGCAACAGGGGTATGGCTACACCTTC,CASRQQGYGYTF
.,TRBV28,16,TRBD2,TRBJ2-3,TGTGCCAGCAGTTTCCCGGCTAGCGGGGGAGCAGATACGCAGTATTTT,CASSFPASGGADTQYF
once,TRBV5-1,16,.,TRBJ2-5,TGCGCCAGCAGCACCTCATACCGTGGGGGGCAAGAGACCCAGTACTTC,CASSTSYRGGQETQYF
.,TRBV28,18,TRBD1,TRBJ2-1,TGTGCCAGCAGTCCGAAGAAGGGGGCCCGTCGGGTCCTCAATGAGCAGTTCTTC,CASSPKKGARRVLNEQFF
.,TRBV2,14,.,TRBJ1-3,TGTGCCAGCAGTGAGGGCAGGGCTGGAAACACCATATATTTT,CASSEGRAGNTIYF
.,TRBV2,12,.,TRBJ1-5,TGTGCCAGCGGACAGCCGGGTCAGCCCCAGCATTTT,CASGQPGQPQHF
.,TRBV5-5,14,.,TRBJ1-3,TGTGCCAGCAGCTTGTCTGGGTTCAGGGACACCATATATTTT,CASSLSGFRDTIYF
.,TRBV15,15,.,TRBJ1-1,TGTGCCACCAGCAGAGCACCCAGGGAGAACACTGAAGCTTTCTTT,CATSRAPRENTEAFF
.,TRBV28,14,.,TRBJ1-2,TGTGCCAGCAGGAGCTTTTCCCCGAAGTTCGGCTACACCTTC,CASRSFSPKFGYTF
.,TRBV6-6,14,.,TRBJ1-4,TGTGCCAGCAGTGTAACAGGGACTAATGAAAAACTGTTTTTT,CASSVTGTNEKLFF
.,TRBV2,19,TRBD2,TRBJ2-1,TGTGCCAGCAGTGACCCTGGGACTAGCGGGAGGGGTGCCTACAATGAGCAGTTCTTC,CASSDPGTSGRGAYNEQFF
once,TRBV2,15,.,TRBJ2-3,TGTGCCAGCAGAGGCGGGACCCAGCACACAGATACGCAGTATTTT,CASRGGTQHTDTQYF
.,TRBV10-1,16,.,TRBJ1-1,TGCGCCAGCAGTGATGGTTGGGCGGGAATGAACACTGAAGCTTTCTTT,CASSDGWAGMNTEAFF
.,TRBV19,13,.,TRBJ2-7,TGTGCCAGTAGTATAAGGGAGTACTACGAGCAGTACTTC,CASSIREYYEQYF
.,TRBV11-3,16,.,TRBJ2-1,TGTGCCAGCAGCTCCTCCTCCAGGGGCTCCTACAATGAGCAGTTCTTC,CASSSSSRGSYNEQFF
.,TRBV7-8,15,TRBD1,TRBJ1-5,TGTGCCAGCAGCTCCTCGACAGGGAGCAATCAGCCCCAGCATTTT,CASSSSTGSNQPQHF
.,TRBV28,13,.,TRBJ1-1,TGTGCCAGCACTACGGTCGGGGTTCGGAAAGCTTTCTTT,CASTTVGVRKAFF
.,TRBV7-2,13,TRBD1,TRBJ1-4,TGTGCCAGCAGCCGAGACAGGGGGGAAAAACTGTTTTTT,CASSRDRGEKLFF
.,TRBV5-5,14,.,TRBJ2-7,TGTGCCAGCACCTTAGATCGGGGTCCCTACGAGCAGTACTTC,CASTLDRGPYEQYF
.,TRBV18,15,.,TRBJ1-2,TGTGCCAGCTCACCCTCAGGGGCCTCTTGGTATGGCTACACCTTC,CASSPSGASWYGYTF
.,TRBV29-1,10,.,TRBJ1-4,TGCAGCGTCTACGGTGAAAAACTGTTTTTT,CSVYGEKLFF
.,TRBV7-2,15,.,TRBJ1-1,TGTGCCAGCAGCCGTAGACAGGCCGGAGCCACTGAAGCTTTCTTT,CASSRRQAGATEAFF
.,TRBV27,18,TRBD2,TRBJ2-3,TGTGCCAGCAGTTTTCGGCTAGCGGGAGGGCAGGACACAGATACGCAGTATTTT,CASSFRLAGGQDTDTQYF
few,TRBV28,17,.,TRBJ1-1,TGTGCCAGCAGTTTAGGGATGCCAGGGGTAACGAACACTGAAGCTTTCTTT,CASSLGMPGVTNTEAFF
.,TRBV9,17,TRBD1,TRBJ1-3,TGTGCCAGCAGCCCAGGACAGGGGTGGCAAACTGGAAACACCATATATTTT,CASSPGQGWQTGNTIYF
.,TRBV11-2,16,.,TRBJ1-2,TGTGCCAGCAGCTTAGAACCAGGGCCGGATCGCTATGGCTACACCTTC,CASSLEPGPDRYGYTF
.,TRBV18,14,.,TRBJ1-2,TGTGCCAGCTCACACCTCGACAGAGACTATGGCTACACCTTC,CASSHLDRDYGYTF
.,TRBV19,14,.,TRBJ1-1,TGTGCCAGTAGTACTAATCGGGGAGGCACTGAAGCTTTCTTT,CASSTNRGGTEAFF